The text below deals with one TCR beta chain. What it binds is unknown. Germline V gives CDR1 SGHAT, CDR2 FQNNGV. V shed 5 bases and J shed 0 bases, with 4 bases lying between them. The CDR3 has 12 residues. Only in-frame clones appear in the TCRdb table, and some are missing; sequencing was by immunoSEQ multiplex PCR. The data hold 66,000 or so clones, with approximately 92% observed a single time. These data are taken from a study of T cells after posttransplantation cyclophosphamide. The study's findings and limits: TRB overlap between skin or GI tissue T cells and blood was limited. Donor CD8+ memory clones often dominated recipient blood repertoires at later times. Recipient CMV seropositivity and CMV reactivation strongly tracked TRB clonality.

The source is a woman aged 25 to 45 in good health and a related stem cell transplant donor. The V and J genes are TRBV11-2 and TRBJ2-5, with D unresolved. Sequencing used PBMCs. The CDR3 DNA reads TGTGCCAGCAGCCGGGACCAAGAGACCCAGTACTTC. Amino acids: CASSRDQETQYF.